This record concerns one T cell receptor beta chain sequence. The antigen is not known. Looked up from germline, CDR1 is SGHRS and CDR2 is YFSETQ. Trimming took 3 bases from V and 2 from J; bases not matched to a gene: 5. This CDR3 has 16 residues. PCR amplification relied on 60 Vbeta primers (plus 13 Jbeta primers). Profiled with immunoSEQ multiplex PCR; TCRdb holds only in-frame clones, not every one. The data show roughly 120,000 clones, with about 80% seen just once and roughly 31% held by the top ten. The sample originates from a study of cytomegalovirus exposure and HLA in healthy donors. Study-wide results and limits: Cytomegalovirus association was listed for about 170 TCR beta chains. The availability of immune exposure information extended only to CMV serostatus. In the analysis, some V segments, TRBV6-2 and TRBV6-3 included, were excluded as indistinguishable.

The rearrangement links TRBV5-1 to TRBJ2-3; 11 nucleotides agree with TRBD2. This sequence was found in a man between 60 and 70 years old in good health and CMV-seropositive. Sequences were obtained from PBMCs. The chain's CDR3 is CASSWGLAETTDTQYF. DNA of the CDR3: TGCGCCAGCAGCTGGGGACTAGCGGAAACCACAGATACGCAGTATTTT.